These T cell receptor beta chains were read from a single sample in a study of cytomegalovirus exposure and HLA in healthy donors. Sequenced by immunoSEQ multiplex PCR; TCRdb stores in-frame clones only, minus some. The table shows 60,000 to 75,000 clones, with roughly 66% occurring only once. Source material: PBMCs. All receptors come from a woman aged 45 to 65 in good health and CMV-seronegative. The conserved cysteine and the conserved F or W are not part of the CDR3 here. Each record gives: J gene, D gene, V gene, CDR3 protein. The D gene is left open where the match is weak.

J gene: TRBJ1-3
D gene: .
V gene: TRBV5-4
CDR3 protein: ASSPGSSPGNTIY

J gene: TRBJ1-3
D gene: TRBD1
V gene: TRBV28
CDR3 protein: ASGTGTNSGNTIY

J gene: TRBJ2-2
D gene: TRBD1
V gene: TRBV5-4
CDR3 protein: ASSLRGQGIGELF

J gene: TRBJ1-2
D gene: .
V gene: TRBV4-1
CDR3 protein: ASSQDPTDYGYT

J gene: TRBJ1-1
D gene: .
V gene: TRBV7-8
CDR3 protein: ASSLAGEQGTAF

J gene: TRBJ2-1
D gene: .
V gene: TRBV5-6
CDR3 protein: ASSLILQGGEQF

J gene: TRBJ2-7
D gene: TRBD2
V gene: TRBV5-1
CDR3 protein: ASSSLAGVGEQY

J gene: TRBJ1-1
D gene: .
V gene: TRBV5-1
CDR3 protein: ASSLGGANTEAF

J gene: TRBJ2-5
D gene: .
V gene: TRBV11-3
CDR3 protein: ASSSRERLTETQY

J gene: TRBJ2-4
D gene: .
V gene: TRBV5-1
CDR3 protein: ASSLAQGGNIQY

J gene: TRBJ2-1
D gene: TRBD2
V gene: TRBV7-8
CDR3 protein: ASSLGSREGQYEQF

J gene: TRBJ2-1
D gene: .
V gene: TRBV7-7
CDR3 protein: ASSPGAFSYNEQF

J gene: TRBJ1-5
D gene: .
V gene: TRBV6-5
CDR3 protein: ASSYSTGYQPQH

J gene: TRBJ2-7
D gene: .
V gene: TRBV10-3
CDR3 protein: AIRGTYEQY

J gene: TRBJ1-1
D gene: .
V gene: TRBV5-1
CDR3 protein: ASSLYRDTEAF

J gene: TRBJ2-2
D gene: TRBD1
V gene: TRBV7-3
CDR3 protein: ASSSGQVNTGELF

J gene: TRBJ2-3
D gene: .
V gene: TRBV5-6
CDR3 protein: ASSRDTDTQY

J gene: TRBJ2-3
D gene: TRBD1
V gene: TRBV6-5
CDR3 protein: ASSYTRTGWDTQY

J gene: TRBJ1-1
D gene: TRBD1
V gene: TRBV4-1
CDR3 protein: ASSRPGGTEAF

J gene: TRBJ2-7
D gene: .
V gene: TRBV16
CDR3 protein: ASSRTVPGEQY

J gene: TRBJ1-5
D gene: TRBD1
V gene: TRBV30
CDR3 protein: AWSIGGRQPQH

J gene: TRBJ2-7
D gene: .
V gene: TRBV7-3
CDR3 protein: ASSLGGTPKY

J gene: TRBJ1-4
D gene: TRBD1
V gene: TRBV4-3
CDR3 protein: ASSQDWTGFEKLF

J gene: TRBJ1-1
D gene: .
V gene: TRBV7-9
CDR3 protein: ASSYPAANTEAF